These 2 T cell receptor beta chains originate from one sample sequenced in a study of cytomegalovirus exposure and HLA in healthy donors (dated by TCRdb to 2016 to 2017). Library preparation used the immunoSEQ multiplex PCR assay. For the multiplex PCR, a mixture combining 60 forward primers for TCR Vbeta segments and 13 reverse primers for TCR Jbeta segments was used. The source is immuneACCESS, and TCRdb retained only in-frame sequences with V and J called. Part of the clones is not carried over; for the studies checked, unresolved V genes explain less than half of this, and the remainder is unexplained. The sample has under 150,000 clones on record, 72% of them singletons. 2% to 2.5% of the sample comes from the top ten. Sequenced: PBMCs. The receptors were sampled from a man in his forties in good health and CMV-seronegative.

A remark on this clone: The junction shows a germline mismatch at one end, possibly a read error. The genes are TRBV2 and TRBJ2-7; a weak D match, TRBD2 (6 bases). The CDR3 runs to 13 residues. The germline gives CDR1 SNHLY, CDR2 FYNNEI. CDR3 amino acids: CAITAWGVAASSF. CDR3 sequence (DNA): TGTGCCATCACGGCTTGGGGGGTAGCGGCAAGTTCCTTC.

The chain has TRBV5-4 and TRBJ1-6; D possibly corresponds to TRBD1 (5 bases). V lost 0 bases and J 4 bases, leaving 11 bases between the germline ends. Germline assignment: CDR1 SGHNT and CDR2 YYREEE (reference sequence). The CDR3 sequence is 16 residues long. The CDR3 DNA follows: TGTGCCAGCAGCTTGGGCAGGGCGGGATATAATTCACCCCTCCACTTT. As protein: CASSLGRAGYNSPLHF.